The source of this TCR beta chain is a study of regulatory T cells in long-lasting Graves disease. Time point of the sample: newly diagnosed GD, antithyroid drugs for less than 3 months. PBMCs provided the RNA from which the TCR library was made. Building the TCR beta libraries relied on iRepertoire HTBI primers, and CDR3 regions underwent Arm-PCR. TCRdb reanalysed the multiplex PCR reads using MiXCR and keeps one entry per CDR3 protein. The sample lists approximately 360,000 distinct CDR3 sequences, about 11% occurring once. V lost 4 bases, J lost 4 bases, and 17 bases lay in between. Per the germline V gene, CDR1 is SQVTM and CDR2 is ANQGSEA. The CDR3 has 14 amino acids. General study points: Exclusively peripheral blood, rather than thyroid tissue, was studied.

This clonotype came up many times. What it binds is not known. The data were also submitted as part of a second study, on T cells in Graves' hyperthyroidism and ophthalmopathy. From that paper: Diagnostic assessment was based on clinical symptoms, serum thyroxine and TRAb, thyroid ultrasound and orbital computed tomography. TCR CDR3 underwent first-round RT-PCR with the HTBI primer set. Most clonotypes that expanded in the thyroid above 0.001 also showed up in blood.

The receptor was derived from a woman under 30 with Graves disease. The J gene is TRBJ2-7, the V gene TRBV29-1; no definite D call. The sequences come from peripheral blood mononuclear cells (PBMCs), collected at new diagnosis, from a patient treated with antithyroid drugs. CDR3 amino acids: CSVVPGRFSYEQYF. The DNA of the CDR3 is TGCAGCGTTGTCCCCGGACGATTCTCATACGAGCAGTACTTC.